These 7 T cell receptor beta chains were sequenced from one sample in a study of a mutant IDH1 vaccine in newly diagnosed glioma. Data came from immunoSEQ multiplex PCR; TCRdb stores just in-frame clones and leaves some out. The repertoire consists of around 41,000 clones, with around 81% occurring once and the leading ten covering roughly 6.2%. The antigens for these receptors are not known. Time point reported: week 23, last vaccination. Every vaccination contained 300 ug of the mutant IDH1 20-mer peptide and was paired with topical imiquimod. Sequences were derived from PBMCs, sampled from a glioma patient whose treatment included an IDH1 peptide vaccine. These receptors were taken from a middle-aged woman with glioma. Some clones in this sample may be carry-over from other donors' samples.

In its sample, this clone was seen once. The rearrangement joins TRBV18 to TRBJ2-5; a weak D match, TRBD1 (6 bases). V lost 4 bases and J 4 bases, leaving 16 bases between the germline ends. CDR1 is KGHSH, CDR2 LQKENI, per germline. The CDR3 is made up of 15 amino acids. CDR3 in amino acids: CASSRTGTVLETQYF. The CDR3 nucleotides are TGTGCCAGCTCACGTACAGGGACCGTTTTAGAGACCCAGTACTTC.

The genes are TRBV19 and TRBJ1-2, with D perhaps TRBD1 (5 bases). Per the germline V gene, CDR1 is LNHDA and CDR2 is SQIVND (reference sequence). The CDR3 extends over 15 amino acids. V lost 5 bases to trimming and J lost 5 bases, with 18 bases between them. CDR3 residues: CASSPPGGGGYGYTF. The CDR3 coding sequence is TGTGCCAGTAGTCCTCCCGGGGGAGGCGGGTATGGCTACACCTTC.

The chain carries TRBV4-1 and TRBJ2-2; the D gene is possibly TRBD2 (5 bases). V was trimmed by 7 bases and J by 0 bases, leaving 12 bases between them. Germline-derived CDR1 and CDR2 are MGHRA and YSYEKL. This CDR3 is 15 amino acids long. CDR3 in amino acids: CASKDRESNTGELFF. The CDR3 region has the DNA TGCGCCAGCAAAGACCGGGAATCGAACACCGGGGAGCTGTTTTTT.

The genes are TRBV6-5 and TRBJ1-4; 9 nucleotides match TRBD1. The CDR3 spans 14 residues. V was pared by 6 bases and J by 8 bases, with 7 bases of the junction left unmatched. The germline gives CDR1 MNHEY, CDR2 SVGAGI. The CDR3 DNA follows: TGTGCCAGCAGACTGGGGGGACAGGGAGAAAAACTGTTTTTT. Translation gives CASRLGGQGEKLFF.

V and J are TRBV5-6 and TRBJ1-3, with D unclear. The CDR3 runs 14 residues. Per the germline V gene, CDR1 is SGHDT and CDR2 is YYEEEE. V was pared by 4 bases and J by 0 bases, with 8 bases between. CDR3: CASSPPSSGNTIYF. Written as DNA, the CDR3 is TGTGCCAGCAGCCCGCCGAGCTCTGGAAACACCATATATTTT.

The chain joins TRBV7-2 to TRBJ1-3; D is ambiguous. CDR1 is SGHTA and CDR2 is FQGNSA in the germline V gene. V was pared by 3 bases and J by 3 bases, with 9 bases between. This CDR3 has 14 amino acids. CDR3 sequence (DNA): TGTGCCAGCAGCTTTGGAGGGATTGGAAACACCATATATTTT. Its translation: CASSFGGIGNTIYF.

The chain is built from TRBV28 and TRBJ1-2; 9 nucleotides align to TRBD1. This CDR3 region has 16 residues. Germline-derived CDR1 and CDR2 are MDHEN and SYDVKM. The junction had 6 bases not matched to a gene; V was cut back by 3 bases and J by 1 base. In DNA form, the CDR3 reads TGTGCCAGCAGTTTCCTAGGACAGGGGTATAACTATGGCTACACCTTC. Its protein is CASSFLGQGYNYGYTF.